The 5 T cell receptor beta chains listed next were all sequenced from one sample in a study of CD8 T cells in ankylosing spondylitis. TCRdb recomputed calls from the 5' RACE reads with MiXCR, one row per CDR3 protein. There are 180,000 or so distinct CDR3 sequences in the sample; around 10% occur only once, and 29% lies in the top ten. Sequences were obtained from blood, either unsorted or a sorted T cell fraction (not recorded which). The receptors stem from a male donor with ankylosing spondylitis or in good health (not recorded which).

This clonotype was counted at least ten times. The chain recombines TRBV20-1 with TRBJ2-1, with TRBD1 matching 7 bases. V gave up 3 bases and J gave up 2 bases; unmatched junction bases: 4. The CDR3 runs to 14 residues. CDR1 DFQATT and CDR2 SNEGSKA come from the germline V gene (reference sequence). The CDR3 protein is CSARGQGAYNEQFF. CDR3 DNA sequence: TGCAGTGCTAGGGGGCAGGGGGCCTACAATGAGCAGTTCTTC.

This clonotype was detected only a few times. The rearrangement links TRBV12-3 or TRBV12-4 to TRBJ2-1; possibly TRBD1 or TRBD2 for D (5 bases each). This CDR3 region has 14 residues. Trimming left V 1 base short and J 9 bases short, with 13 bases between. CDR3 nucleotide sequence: TGTGCCAGCAGTTTAGGGGTCGGGGCCATTGAGCAGTTCTTC. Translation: CASSLGVGAIEQFF.

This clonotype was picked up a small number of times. DNA for the CDR3: TGCGCCAGCCGCCGCTGGACCAGCTCCTACAATGAGCAGTTCTTC. This codes for CASRRWTSSYNEQFF. The rearrangement links TRBV10-2 to TRBJ2-1, with D hard to call. CDR3 length equals 15 residues. V was shortened by 8 bases and J by 0 bases, with 14 bases between the two germline ends. Germline lookup yields CDR1 WSHSY and CDR2 SAAADI.

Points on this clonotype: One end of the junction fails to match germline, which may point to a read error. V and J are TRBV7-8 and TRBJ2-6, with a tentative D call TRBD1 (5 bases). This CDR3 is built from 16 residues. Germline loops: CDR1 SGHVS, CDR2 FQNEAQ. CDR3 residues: CASSLRRASGANVPTF. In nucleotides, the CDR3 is TGTGCCAGCAGCTTACGCAGGGCCTCTGGGGCCAACGTCCCGACTTTC.

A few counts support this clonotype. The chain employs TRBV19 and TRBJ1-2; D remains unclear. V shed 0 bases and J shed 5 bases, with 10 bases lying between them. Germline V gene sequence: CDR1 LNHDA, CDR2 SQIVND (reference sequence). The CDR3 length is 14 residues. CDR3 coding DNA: TGTGCCAGTAGTATAGATCGGACGGATTATGGCTACACCTTC. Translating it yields CASSIDRTDYGYTF.